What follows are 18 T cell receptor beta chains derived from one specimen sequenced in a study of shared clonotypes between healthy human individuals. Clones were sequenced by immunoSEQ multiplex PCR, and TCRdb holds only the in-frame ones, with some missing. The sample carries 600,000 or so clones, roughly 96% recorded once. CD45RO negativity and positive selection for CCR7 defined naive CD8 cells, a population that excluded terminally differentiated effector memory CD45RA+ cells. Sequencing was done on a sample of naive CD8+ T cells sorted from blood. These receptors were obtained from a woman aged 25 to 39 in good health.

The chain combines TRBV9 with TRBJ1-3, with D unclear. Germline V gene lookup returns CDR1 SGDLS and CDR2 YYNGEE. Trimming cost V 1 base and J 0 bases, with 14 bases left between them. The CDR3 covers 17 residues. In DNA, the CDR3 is TGTGCCAGCAGCGTACTCCTTGGAGAAGGCTCTGGAAACACCATATATTTT. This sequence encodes CASSVLLGEGSGNTIYF.

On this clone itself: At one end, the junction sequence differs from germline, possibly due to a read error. The CDR3 spells CASSQVTSGYEQYF. The CDR3 DNA reads TGCGCCAGCAGCCAAGTGACTAGCGGCTACGAGCAGTACTTC. The chain couples TRBV11-2 to TRBJ2-7, with 9 nucleotides matching TRBD2. Germline V gives CDR1 SGHAT, CDR2 FQNNGV. The CDR3 spans 14 residues.

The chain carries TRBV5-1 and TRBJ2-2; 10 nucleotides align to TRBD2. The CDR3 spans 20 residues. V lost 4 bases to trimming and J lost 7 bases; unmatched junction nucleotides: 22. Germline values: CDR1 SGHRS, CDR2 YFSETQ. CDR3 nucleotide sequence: TGCGCCAGCAGCCCCCAGATTTTGACAGGAGCGGGAGGGCCGGGCGGGGAGCTGTTTTTT. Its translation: CASSPQILTGAGGPGGELFF.

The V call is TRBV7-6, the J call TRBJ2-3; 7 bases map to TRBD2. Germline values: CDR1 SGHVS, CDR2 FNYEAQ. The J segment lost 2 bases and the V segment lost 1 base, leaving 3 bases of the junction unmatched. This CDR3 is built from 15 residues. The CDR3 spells CASSLGGRTTDTQYF. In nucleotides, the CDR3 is TGTGCCAGCAGCTTAGGCGGGAGAACCACAGATACGCAGTATTTT.

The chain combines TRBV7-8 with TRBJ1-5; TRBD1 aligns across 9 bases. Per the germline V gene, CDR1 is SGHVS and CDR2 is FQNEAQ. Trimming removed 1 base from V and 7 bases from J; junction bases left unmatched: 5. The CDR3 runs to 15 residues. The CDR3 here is CASSLDYRGRQPQHF. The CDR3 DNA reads TGTGCCAGCAGCTTAGACTACAGGGGGCGACAGCCCCAGCATTTT.

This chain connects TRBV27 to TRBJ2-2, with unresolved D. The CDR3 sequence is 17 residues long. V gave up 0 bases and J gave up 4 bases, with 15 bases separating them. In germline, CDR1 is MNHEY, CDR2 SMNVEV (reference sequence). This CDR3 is CASSLSSGNAGTGELFF. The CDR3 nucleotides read TGTGCCAGCAGTTTATCGAGTGGGAATGCCGGCACCGGGGAGCTGTTTTTT.

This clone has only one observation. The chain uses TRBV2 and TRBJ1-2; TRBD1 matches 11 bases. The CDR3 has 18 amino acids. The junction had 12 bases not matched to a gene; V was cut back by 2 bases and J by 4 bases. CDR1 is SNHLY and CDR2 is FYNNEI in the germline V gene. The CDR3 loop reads CASSELRRTGGKIYGYTF. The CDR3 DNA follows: TGTGCCAGCAGTGAACTCCGCCGGACAGGGGGCAAAATCTATGGCTACACCTTC.

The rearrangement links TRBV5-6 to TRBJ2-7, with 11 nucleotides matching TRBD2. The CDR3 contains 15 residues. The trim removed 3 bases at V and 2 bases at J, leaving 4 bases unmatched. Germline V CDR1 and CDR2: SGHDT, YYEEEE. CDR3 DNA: TGTGCCAGCAGCTCGGGACTAGCGGTTACCTACGAGCAGTACTTC. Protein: CASSSGLAVTYEQYF. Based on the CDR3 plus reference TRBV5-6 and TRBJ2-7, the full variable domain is DAGVTQSPTHLIKTRGQQVTLRCSPKSGHDTVSWYQQALGQGPQFIFQYYEEEERQRGNFPDRFSGHQFPNYSSELNVNALLLGDSALYLCASSSGLAVTYEQYFGPGTRLTVT.

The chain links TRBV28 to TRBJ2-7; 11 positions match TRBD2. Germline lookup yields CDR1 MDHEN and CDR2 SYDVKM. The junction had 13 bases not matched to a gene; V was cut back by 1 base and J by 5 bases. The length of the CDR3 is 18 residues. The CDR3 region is CASSLLGQSSGRDHEQYF. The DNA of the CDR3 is TGTGCCAGCAGTTTATTGGGCCAGAGTAGCGGGAGGGACCACGAGCAGTACTTC.

The CDR3 loop is CASSATRAGQETQYF. The DNA for the CDR3 is TGTGCCAGCAGTGCGACACGTGCGGGGCAAGAGACCCAGTACTTC. The chain recombines TRBV6-1 with TRBJ2-5, with D tentatively TRBD2 (6 bases). CDR3 length: 15 residues. The V end lost 4 bases, the J end lost 2 bases, and 14 bases lay between the germline ends. The germline V gene has CDR1 MNHNS and CDR2 SASEGT.

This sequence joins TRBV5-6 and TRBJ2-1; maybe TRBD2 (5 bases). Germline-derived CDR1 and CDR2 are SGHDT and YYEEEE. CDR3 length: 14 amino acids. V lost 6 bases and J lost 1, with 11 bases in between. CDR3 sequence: CASTQLVSYNEQFF. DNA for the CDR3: TGTGCCAGCACCCAACTAGTATCCTACAATGAGCAGTTCTTC.

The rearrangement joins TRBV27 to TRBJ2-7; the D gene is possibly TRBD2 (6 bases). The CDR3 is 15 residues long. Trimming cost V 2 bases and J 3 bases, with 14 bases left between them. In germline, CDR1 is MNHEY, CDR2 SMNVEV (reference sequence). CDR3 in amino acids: CASSLGLSEFYEQYF. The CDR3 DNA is TGTGCCAGCAGTTTAGGACTATCCGAATTCTACGAGCAGTACTTC.

CDR3 nucleotide sequence: TGCGCCAGCAGCTTGGCTCTGGATACCGGGGAGCTGTTTTTT. It codes for CASSLALDTGELFF. The rearrangement uses TRBV5-1 and TRBJ2-2; D not resolved. Germline CDR1 reads SGHRS; CDR2 reads YFSETQ. This CDR3 region has 14 residues. V shed 0 bases and J shed 5 bases, with 8 bases lying between them.

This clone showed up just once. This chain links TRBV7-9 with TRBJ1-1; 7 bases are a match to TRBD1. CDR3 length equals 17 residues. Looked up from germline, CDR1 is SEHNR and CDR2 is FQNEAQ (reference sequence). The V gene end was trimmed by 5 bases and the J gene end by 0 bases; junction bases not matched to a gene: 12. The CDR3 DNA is TGTGCCAGCAGCCCCCCAAAGGGGACAGCCATGAACACTGAAGCTTTCTTT. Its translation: CASSPPKGTAMNTEAFF. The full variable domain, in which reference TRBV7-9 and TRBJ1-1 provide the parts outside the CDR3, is DTGVSQNPRHKITKRGQNVTFRCDPISEHNRLYWYRQTLGQGPEFLTYFQNEAQLEKSRLLSDRFSAERPKGSFSTLEIQRTEQGDSAMYLCASSPPKGTAMNTEAFFGQGTRLTVV.

CDR3 amino acids: CASRGGSANTGELFF. The CDR3 DNA is TGTGCCAGCAGGGGAGGTAGCGCAAACACCGGGGAGCTGTTTTTT. V is TRBV2 and J is TRBJ2-2; perhaps TRBD2 as D (6 bases). The germline gives CDR1 SNHLY, CDR2 FYNNEI. V was clipped by 6 bases and J by 2 bases, with 13 bases between them. The CDR3 contains 15 residues.

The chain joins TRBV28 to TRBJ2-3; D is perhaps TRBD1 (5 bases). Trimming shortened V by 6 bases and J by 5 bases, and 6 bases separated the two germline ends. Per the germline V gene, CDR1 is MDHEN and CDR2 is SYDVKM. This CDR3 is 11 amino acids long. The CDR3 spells CASRGLDTQYF. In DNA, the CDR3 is TGTGCCAGCAGGGGGCTAGATACGCAGTATTTT.

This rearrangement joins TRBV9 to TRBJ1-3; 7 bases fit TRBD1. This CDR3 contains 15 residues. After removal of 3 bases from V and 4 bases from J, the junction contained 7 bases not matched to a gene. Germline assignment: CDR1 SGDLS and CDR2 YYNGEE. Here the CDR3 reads CASSAETGRGNTIYF. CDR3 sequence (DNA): TGTGCCAGCAGCGCCGAGACAGGGAGGGGAAACACCATATATTTT.

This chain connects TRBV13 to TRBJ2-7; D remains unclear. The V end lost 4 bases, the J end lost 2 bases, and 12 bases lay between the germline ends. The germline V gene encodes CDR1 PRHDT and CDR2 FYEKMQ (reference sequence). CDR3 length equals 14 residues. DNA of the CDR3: TGTGCCAGCAGCTCATACACGGATACCTACGAGCAGTACTTC. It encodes CASSSYTDTYEQYF.